Below, 9 T cell receptor beta chains from the same sample are listed, as sequenced in a study of PD-1 blockade in classical Hodgkin lymphoma. The data were produced by immunoSEQ multiplex PCR, yet TCRdb's version contains in-frame clones alone and is incomplete. The sample consists of roughly 32,000 clones, around 94% of them appearing once. Specified time point: newly diagnosed, previously untreated cHL patient sample. What was sequenced was peripheral blood mononuclear cells (PBMCs). The receptors were gathered from a human donor with classical Hodgkin lymphoma.

In this sample, this clone turned up once. The rearrangement joins TRBV28 to TRBJ1-2, with D maybe TRBD1 (6 bases). Germline CDR1 and CDR2: MDHEN and SYDVKM. CDR3 length equals 14 residues. Trimming removed 6 bases at V and 5 bases at J, with 16 bases between. The CDR3 region has the DNA TGTGCCAGCAGGTACAGGGAGGTCCGATATGGCTACACCTTC. It translates to CASRYREVRYGYTF.

The rearrangement links TRBV5-1 to TRBJ2-7, with D hard to call. The CDR3 loop spans 13 amino acids. V lost 0 bases to trimming and J lost 3 bases, with 7 bases between them. Germline V gene lookup returns CDR1 SGHRS and CDR2 YFSETQ. This CDR3 is CASSLENNYEQYF. DNA of the CDR3: TGCGCCAGCAGCTTGGAGAATAACTACGAGCAGTACTTC.

The J gene is TRBJ2-7, the V gene TRBV30; no clear D. Germline loops: CDR1 GTSNPN, CDR2 SVGIG (reference sequence). This CDR3 is 18 amino acids long. The V end lost 0 bases, the J end lost 0 bases, and 21 bases lay between the germline ends. The CDR3, as DNA: TGTGCCTGGAGTGTACGGATCAGCTTTTCAATTTTCTCCTACGAGCAGTACTTC. This sequence encodes CAWSVRISFSIFSYEQYF. The whole variable domain, remainder taken from reference TRBV30 and TRBJ2-7, is SQTIHQWPATLVQPVGSPLSLECTVEGTSNPNLYWYRQAAGRGLQLLFYSVGIGQISSEVPQNLSASRPQDRQFILSSKKLLLSDSGFYLCAWSVRISFSIFSYEQYFGPGTRLTVT.

The J gene is TRBJ1-1, the V gene TRBV28, with TRBD1 as a possible D gene (6 bases). The CDR3 length is 14 residues. Trimming shortened V by 4 bases and J by 4 bases, and 13 bases separated the two germline ends. The germline CDR1 and CDR2 sequences are MDHEN and SYDVKM. Here the CDR3 reads CASSWGARGTEAFF. DNA for the CDR3: TGTGCCAGCAGTTGGGGGGCGCGAGGCACTGAAGCTTTCTTT.

V and J are TRBV2 and TRBJ1-4; tentative D call: TRBD1 (5 bases). V was clipped by 11 bases and J by 1 base, with 11 bases between them. Germline lookup yields CDR1 SNHLY and CDR2 FYNNEI. The CDR3 totals 13 residues. The CDR3 nucleotides are TGTGCCTGGGTGAGGGGAACTAATGAAAAACTGTTTTTT. Protein sequence: CAWVRGTNEKLFF.

The rearrangement joins TRBV9 to TRBJ2-7, with TRBD1 matching over 7 bases. CDR1 is SGDLS, CDR2 YYNGEE, per germline. The V and J ends lost 0 bases and 4 bases, in that order; junction bases with no gene match: 7. The length of the CDR3 is 15 residues. The DNA of the CDR3 is TGTGCCAGCAGCGTAGGGGTAGGGGGCGTATACGAGCAGTACTTC. Translated: CASSVGVGGVYEQYF.

The V and J genes are TRBV29-1 and TRBJ1-1; 7 bases are shared with TRBD1. This CDR3 has 14 residues. With V trimmed by 4 bases and J by 4 bases, 9 bases remained unmatched. Per the germline V gene, CDR1 is SQVTM and CDR2 is ANQGSEA. The CDR3 DNA reads as TGCAGCGTTGGACAGGGAAATGGGGGCACTGAAGCTTTCTTT. Protein: CSVGQGNGGTEAFF.

The rearrangement links TRBV11-2 to TRBJ2-7; 13 bases match TRBD2. V was pared by 1 base and J by 0 bases, with 3 bases of the junction left unmatched. Germline V gene data show CDR1 as SGHAT and CDR2 as FQNNGV. The CDR3 sequence is 17 residues long. The chain's CDR3 is CASSLGRTSGSSYEQYF. Here the CDR3 DNA reads TGTGCCAGCAGCTTAGGCCGGACTAGCGGGAGCTCCTACGAGCAGTACTTC.

CDR3 sequence (DNA): TGTGCCACCAGGAGACAGGGGAACTATGGCTACACCTTC. Its translation: CATRRQGNYGYTF. The chain has TRBV13 and TRBJ1-2; 8 bases fit TRBD1. The germline V gene has CDR1 PRHDT and CDR2 FYEKMQ (reference sequence). The junction had 6 bases not matched to a gene; V was cut back by 10 bases and J by 2 bases. CDR3 length equals 13 residues.